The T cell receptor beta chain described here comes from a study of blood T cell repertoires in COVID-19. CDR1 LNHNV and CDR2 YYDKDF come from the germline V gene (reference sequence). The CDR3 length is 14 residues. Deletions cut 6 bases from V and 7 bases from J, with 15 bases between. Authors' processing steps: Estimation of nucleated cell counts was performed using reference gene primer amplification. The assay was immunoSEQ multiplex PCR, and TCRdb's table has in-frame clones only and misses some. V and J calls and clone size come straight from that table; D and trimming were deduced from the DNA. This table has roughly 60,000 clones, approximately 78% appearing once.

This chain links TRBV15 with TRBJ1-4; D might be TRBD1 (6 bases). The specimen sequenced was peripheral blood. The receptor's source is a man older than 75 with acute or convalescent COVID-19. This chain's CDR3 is CATSLGGASEKLFF. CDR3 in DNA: TGTGCCACCAGTCTGGGGGGGGCGTCTGAAAAACTGTTTTTT.